This record covers a single T cell receptor beta chain. This record comes from a study of OX40 agonist ivuxolimab in advanced cancers. Across the study: Enrollees could have had prior anti-PD-1, anti-PD-L1 or anti-CTLA-4 therapy, which under 50% had received.

The repertoire was sequenced with immunoSEQ multiplex PCR; TCRdb's copy has only in-frame clones and lacks some. Seen here are tens of thousands of clones, 88% observed once, and the top ten hold approximately 1.5%. Germline V gene lookup returns CDR1 SNHLY and CDR2 FYNNEI. The V end lost 7 bases, the J end lost 2 bases, and 14 bases lay between the germline ends. The CDR3 totals 15 residues. Autoimmune disease history or systemic immunosuppression barred patients. Sequencing was performed on CD4+ or CD8+ T cells sorted from blood, taken in a trial of the OX40 agonist ivuxolimab. The sequence was obtained from an adult with an advanced solid tumor such as melanoma, head and neck, liver or kidney cancer. The genes are TRBV2 and TRBJ2-2; TRBD2 might be the D (6 bases). The CDR3 nucleotides read TGTGCCAGCATGGCGGGGAACGGTAACACCGGGGAGCTGTTTTTT. Amino acids: CASMAGNGNTGELFF.